Listed below are T cell receptor beta chains from one sample, sequenced in a study of blood T cell repertoires in COVID-19. Data came from immunoSEQ multiplex PCR; TCRdb stores just in-frame clones and leaves some out. The table shows about 130,000 clones, with about 85% occurring only once. Sequenced material: peripheral blood. The receptors derive from a man aged 70-80 years with acute or convalescent COVID-19. CDR3s include the opening cysteine and the closing phenylalanine or tryptophan. A D gene is named only where the DNA matches it firmly. Only some rows state a clone size, as once, few, many or a class for expanded clones.

TRBJ1-2	TRBD1	.	TRBV29-1	15	TGCAGCGTTGAAGATCCTGACAGGGGGCGAGTTGGCTACACCTTC	CSVEDPDRGRVGYTF
TRBJ2-7	TRBD2	.	TRBV27	14	TGTGCCAGCAGTTTGCGGGGGGGAAACTACGAGCAGTACTTC	CASSLRGGNYEQYF
TRBJ1-2	.	.	TRBV2	13	TGTGCCAGCAAAGGTTTAGGAGGACGGGGCTACACCTTC	CASKGLGGRGYTF
TRBJ2-1	.	once	TRBV6-5	15	TGTGCCAGCACCTCCGGGGGGCAGTCCTACAATGAGCAGTTCTTC	CASTSGGQSYNEQFF
TRBJ2-2	TRBD2	.	TRBV10-3	19	TGTGCCATCAGTGAGTGGGGTAGCGGGGGAATCATGAACACCGGGGAGCTGTTTTTT	CAISEWGSGGIMNTGELFF
TRBJ1-1	.	few	TRBV7-8	13	TGTGCCAGCGCTATTGGCGGGAACACTGAAGCTTTCTTT	CASAIGGNTEAFF
TRBJ2-3	.	.	TRBV5-1	14	TGCGCCAGCAGCTTGGGGCAGGGAGGTCGGAAGTGGTATTTT	CASSLGQGGRKWYF
TRBJ2-1	TRBD1	.	TRBV5-1	17	TGCGCCAGCAGCCGTAGGCAAAGACAGGGCGGTTACAATGAGCAGTTCTTC	CASSRRQRQGGYNEQFF
TRBJ1-1	.	once	TRBV29-1	14	TGCAGCGCAGAAGGCGCCGTTAGGAGTACTGAAGCTTTCTTT	CSAEGAVRSTEAFF
TRBJ2-6	TRBD2	few	TRBV5-1	18	TGCGCCAGCAGCTCCCCCGCGGGGGTCCCCCGGGGGGCCAACGTCCTGACTTTC	CASSSPAGVPRGANVLTF
TRBJ1-4	.	.	TRBV19	14	TGTGCCAGTAGTATCGGTGTAGGGGATGAAAAACTGTTTTTT	CASSIGVGDEKLFF
TRBJ1-2	.	.	TRBV7-3	13	TGTGCCAGCAGCTTGGCGGGGACCGATGGCTACACCTTC	CASSLAGTDGYTF
TRBJ2-7	TRBD1	.	TRBV11-2	16	TGTGCCAGCAGCTTAGAAAAGTCGACAGGGTCCTACGAGCAGTACTTC	CASSLEKSTGSYEQYF
TRBJ2-1	.	once	TRBV30	12	TGTGCCTGGAACGCGGACAGAAATGAGCAGTTCTTC	CAWNADRNEQFF
TRBJ1-3	.	.	TRBV3-1/TRBV3-2	12	TGTGCCAGCAGCCAAACCCCGGGGACCATATATTTT	CASSQTPGTIYF
TRBJ1-2	TRBD1	.	TRBV6-1	15	TGTGCCAGCAGTGAAAGTCAGGACAGGATCTTTGGCTACACCTTC	CASSESQDRIFGYTF
TRBJ1-1	TRBD1	.	TRBV29-1	13	TGCAGCGTTGGGACAGGGCCTGACACTGAAGCTTTCTTT	CSVGTGPDTEAFF
TRBJ1-6	TRBD1	.	TRBV30	13	TGTGCCTGGAGTTCGGGACAGAGTTCACCCCTCCACTTT	CAWSSGQSSPLHF
TRBJ1-1	.	.	TRBV5-5	14	TGTGCCAGCAGCTGGTCAGGGGCACGGACTGAAGCTTTCTTT	CASSWSGARTEAFF
TRBJ1-1	.	.	TRBV5-1	11	TGCGCCAGTCATGGGGAGACTGAAGCTTTCTTT	CASHGETEAFF
TRBJ2-7	.	.	TRBV5-1	15	TGCGCCAGCAGCTTGGCCGCGGGAAGCTCCTACGAGCAGTACTTC	CASSLAAGSSYEQYF
TRBJ1-1	TRBD1	.	TRBV7-9	15	TGTGCCAGCAGCTTTTCTGGGACAGGGGCTACTGAAGCTTTCTTT	CASSFSGTGATEAFF
TRBJ2-5	TRBD1	.	TRBV9	16	TGTGCCAGCAGCGTAGCGGGACAGGGGGTAGGAGAGACCCAGTACTTC	CASSVAGQGVGETQYF
TRBJ2-2	.	.	TRBV27	16	TGTGCCAGCAGTTCAGCGGGACAGGTCTTTAGCCGGGAGCTGTTTTTT	CASSSAGQVFSRELFF
TRBJ1-5	.	.	TRBV19	16	TGTGCCAGTAGTCCTGAGAGCGCTTTTCACAATCAGCCCCAGCATTTT	CASSPESAFHNQPQHF
TRBJ2-3	TRBD2	.	TRBV5-1	16	TGCGCCAGCAGCGAATCTAGCGGGGGGCTCACAGATACGCAGTATTTT	CASSESSGGLTDTQYF
TRBJ1-4	TRBD1	.	TRBV25-1	16	TGTGCCAGCAGTGAAAACAGGGGAGCAACTAATGAAAAACTGTTTTTT	CASSENRGATNEKLFF
TRBJ1-3	TRBD1	.	TRBV9	14	TGTGCCAGCAGTACCGACAGGGGGGGAAACACCATATATTTT	CASSTDRGGNTIYF
TRBJ1-6	.	.	TRBV5-1	14	TGCGCCAGCAGCTTGGGGCAGGGCAATTCACCCCTCCACTTT	CASSLGQGNSPLHF
TRBJ1-2	.	.	TRBV13	14	TGTGCCAGCAGCTTAGTCCAGGGGAACTCTGGCTACACCTTC	CASSLVQGNSGYTF
TRBJ1-2	TRBD1	.	TRBV5-6	15	TGTGCCAGCAGCTTGGAAGGGGGCGCCGACTATGGCTACACCTTC	CASSLEGGADYGYTF
TRBJ1-3	TRBD1	.	TRBV5-1	19	TGCGCCAGCAGCTTCCGGGACAGGGGGCGACCTGGCTCTGGAAACACCATATATTTT	CASSFRDRGRPGSGNTIYF
TRBJ2-5	TRBD2	.	TRBV5-1	14	TGCGCCAGCAGCTTGTCGGGGGGTCTAGAGACCCAGTACTTC	CASSLSGGLETQYF
TRBJ1-3	.	medium-sized	TRBV3-1/TRBV3-2	15	TGTGCCAGCAGCCCTGGCAGGCTATCTGGAAACACCATATATTTT	CASSPGRLSGNTIYF
TRBJ1-4	.	.	TRBV5-5	16	TGTGCCAGCAGCTTACCCAATTGGGGGCCTAATGAAAAACTGTTTTTT	CASSLPNWGPNEKLFF
TRBJ1-2	.	.	TRBV5-1	16	TGCGCCAGCAGCTTGGAACTAGCGGCAGGGGATTATGGCTACACCTTC	CASSLELAAGDYGYTF
TRBJ1-3	.	once	TRBV5-1	16	TGCGCCAGCAGCTTGGAGACAGCTAGCTCTGGAAACACCATATATTTT	CASSLETASSGNTIYF
TRBJ1-1	.	many	TRBV2	14	TGTGCCAGCAGTGGGTACATTGGTAAAACTGAAGCTTTCTTT	CASSGYIGKTEAFF
TRBJ1-2	.	.	TRBV9	15	TGTGCCAGTTCGGGCCCTGGGGGCCTGAACTATGGCTACACCTTC	CASSGPGGLNYGYTF
TRBJ2-5	.	.	TRBV18	15	TGTGCCAGCTCACCACCATCCACGGGGTCAAAGACCCAGTACTTC	CASSPPSTGSKTQYF
TRBJ2-1	.	.	TRBV5-1	15	TGCGCCAGCAGCTTTATTACAAGCTCCTACAATGAGCAGTTCTTC	CASSFITSSYNEQFF
TRBJ1-2	TRBD1	.	TRBV2	13	TGTGCCAGCAGAGACTCAGGGGGCTGGGGCTACACCTTC	CASRDSGGWGYTF
TRBJ2-1	.	.	TRBV7-8	16	TGTGCCAGCAGCCCGGGGGGCTCTTTCGAATACAATGAGCAGTTCTTC	CASSPGGSFEYNEQFF
TRBJ1-6	TRBD1	.	TRBV18	15	TGTGCCAGCTCACCTGCCGGACAGGGGTATTCACCCCTCCACTTT	CASSPAGQGYSPLHF
TRBJ1-2	.	.	TRBV5-8	13	TGTGCCAGCAGCTTATGGGGAGGAGGAGGCTACACCTTC	CASSLWGGGGYTF
TRBJ2-7	.	.	TRBV6-5	15	TGTGCCAGCAGTTACTCGATCCAGGGCTCCTACGAGCAGTACTTC	CASSYSIQGSYEQYF